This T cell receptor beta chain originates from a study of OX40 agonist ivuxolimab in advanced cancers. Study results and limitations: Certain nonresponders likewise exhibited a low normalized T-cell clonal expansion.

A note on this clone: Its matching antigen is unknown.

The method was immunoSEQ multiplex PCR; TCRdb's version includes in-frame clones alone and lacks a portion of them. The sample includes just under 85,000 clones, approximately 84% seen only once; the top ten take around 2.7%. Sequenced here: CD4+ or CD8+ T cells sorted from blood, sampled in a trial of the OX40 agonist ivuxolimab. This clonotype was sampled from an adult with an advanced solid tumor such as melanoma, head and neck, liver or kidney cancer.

In DNA form, the CDR3 reads TGTGCCACCAGCAGAGAGTCAGGGCTGGGGGCTGAAGCTTTCTTT. Its translation: CATSRESGLGAEAFF. J is TRBJ1-1 and V is TRBV15; D perhaps matches TRBD1 (5 bases). The CDR3 extends over 15 amino acids. Germline CDR1 reads LNHNV; CDR2 reads YYDKDF (reference sequence). Trimming removed 0 bases at V and 6 bases at J, with 14 bases between.